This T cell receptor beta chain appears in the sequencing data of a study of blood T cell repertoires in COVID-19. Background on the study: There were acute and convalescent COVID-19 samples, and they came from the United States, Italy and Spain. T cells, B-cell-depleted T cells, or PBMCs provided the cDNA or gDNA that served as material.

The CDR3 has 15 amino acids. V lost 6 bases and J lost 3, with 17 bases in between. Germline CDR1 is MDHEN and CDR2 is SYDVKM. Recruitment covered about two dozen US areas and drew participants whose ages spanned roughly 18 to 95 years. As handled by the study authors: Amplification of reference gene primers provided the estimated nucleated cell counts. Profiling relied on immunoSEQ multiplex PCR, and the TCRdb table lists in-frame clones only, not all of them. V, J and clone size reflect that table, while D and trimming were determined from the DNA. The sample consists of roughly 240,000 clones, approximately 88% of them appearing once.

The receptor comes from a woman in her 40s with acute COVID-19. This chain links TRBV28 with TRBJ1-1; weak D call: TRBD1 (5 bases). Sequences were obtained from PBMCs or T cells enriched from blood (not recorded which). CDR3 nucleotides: TGTGCCAGCAGGCAGGGAAGGTTCCTTTACACTGAAGCTTTCTTT. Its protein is CASRQGRFLYTEAFF.